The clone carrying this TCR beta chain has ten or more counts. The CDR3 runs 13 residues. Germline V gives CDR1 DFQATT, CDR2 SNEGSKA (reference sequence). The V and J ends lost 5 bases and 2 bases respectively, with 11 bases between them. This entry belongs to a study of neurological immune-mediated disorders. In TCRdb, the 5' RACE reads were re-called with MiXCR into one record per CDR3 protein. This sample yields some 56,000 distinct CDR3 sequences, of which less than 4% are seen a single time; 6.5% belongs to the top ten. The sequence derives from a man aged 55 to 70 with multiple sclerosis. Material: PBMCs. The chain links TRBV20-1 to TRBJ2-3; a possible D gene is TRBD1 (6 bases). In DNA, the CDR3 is TGCAGTGCTGAACAGGGAAACACAGATACGCAGTATTTT. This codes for CSAEQGNTDTQYF.